Presented here are 3 T cell receptor beta chains from one specimen sequenced in a study of metastatic and nonmetastatic thyroid tumors. TCRdb called clones again from the PCR reads with MiXCR. Of roughly 18,000 clones in the sample, 30% to 40% were seen once. Each patient came to thyroid surgery without any prior treatment (of any kind). Sequenced sample: tumor tissue. These receptor sequences come from a female donor with papillary thyroid cancer or a benign thyroid nodule (not recorded which). Some clones in this sample may be carry-over from other donors' samples.

This clone showed up just a few times. This chain joins TRBV19 and TRBJ1-2, with D possibly TRBD1 on 6 matching bases. CDR1 and CDR2 (germline): LNHDA, SQIVND (reference sequence). This CDR3 comprises 12 residues. Trimming shortened V by 4 bases and J by 7 bases, and 10 bases separated the two germline ends. The CDR3 DNA follows: TGTGCCAGTAGTAAGCAGGGGTTTGGCTACACCTTC. Protein product: CASSKQGFGYTF.

This clone was found once. The chain links TRBV28 to TRBJ2-6; unclear D gene. This CDR3 is 16 amino acids long. Germline V gene data show CDR1 as MDHEN and CDR2 as SYDVKM. The CDR3 reads CPVGTLKISGANVLTF. In DNA, the CDR3 is TGTCCCGTGGGTACACTAAAGATCTCTGGGGCCAACGTCCTGACTTTC.

This chain joins TRBV6-4 and TRBJ2-6; D call uncertain. This CDR3 region has 15 residues. Germline CDR1 MRHNA, CDR2 SNTAGT. Trimming took off 0 bases at V and 1 base at J, with 4 bases between the two ends. The CDR3 sequence is CASSDSKSGANVLTF. The CDR3 coding sequence is TGTGCCAGCAGTGACTCCAAATCTGGGGCCAACGTCCTGACTTTC.